Listed here are 13 T cell receptor beta chains from one sample, sequenced in a study of T cell responses to AZD1222 COVID-19 vaccine. Profiling relied on immunoSEQ multiplex PCR, and the TCRdb table lists in-frame clones only, not all of them. The top ten hold about 25% of the sample, which has 180,000 or so clones, approximately 90% seen once. The sequenced sample was peripheral blood, obtained 28 days after the second AZD1222 dose. The receptor source for this set is an adult who received the AZD1222 COVID-19 vaccine.

This sequence joins TRBV7-9 and TRBJ2-3; TRBD2 aligns across 10 bases. J lost 9 bases, V lost 7 bases, and 13 bases had no gene match. The CDR3 is 15 amino acids. Germline CDR1 reads SEHNR; CDR2 reads FQNEAQ (reference sequence). This chain's CDR3 is CASTRSILAGDTQYF. The DNA for the CDR3 is TGTGCCAGCACCCGAAGTATCCTAGCGGGAGACACGCAGTATTTT.

The chain employs TRBV7-2 and TRBJ2-3, with 7 positions matching TRBD2. The CDR3 extends over 13 amino acids. J was trimmed by 4 bases and V by 7 bases; bases with no gene match: 5. Germline values: CDR1 SGHTA, CDR2 FQGNSA. CDR3 coding DNA: TGTGCCAGCACCTCGGGAGGCGCAGATACGCAGTATTTT. Translated, it gives CASTSGGADTQYF.

The CDR3 sequence is CASTLAGDHNEQFF. The CDR3 nucleotides are TGTGCCAGCACCCTAGCGGGAGACCACAATGAGCAGTTCTTC. The genes are TRBV27 and TRBJ2-1, with 10 positions matching TRBD2. The junction had 5 bases not matched to a gene; V was cut back by 7 bases and J by 5 bases. This CDR3 comprises 14 residues. In germline, CDR1 is MNHEY, CDR2 SMNVEV (reference sequence).

V is TRBV6-2 or TRBV6-3 and J is TRBJ2-7; no firm D call. CDR1 is MNHEY, CDR2 SVGEGT, per germline. Trimming removed 4 bases from V and 0 bases from J, with 7 bases in between. The CDR3 covers 13 residues. CDR3: CASSLRSSYEQYF. Written as DNA, the CDR3 is TGTGCCAGCAGTTTGCGGTCCTCCTACGAGCAGTACTTC.

The chain uses TRBV5-1 and TRBJ1-4; 10 positions match TRBD1. Looked up from germline, CDR1 is SGHRS and CDR2 is YFSETQ. V dropped 4 bases and J dropped 7; count of bases not matched to a gene: 7. The CDR3 runs to 15 residues. This CDR3 is CASSPRDRGSEKLFF. As DNA, the CDR3 is TGCGCCAGCAGCCCCCGGGACAGGGGCAGTGAAAAACTGTTTTTT.

The chain recombines TRBV11-1 with TRBJ2-5; 9 bases fit TRBD1. V shed 5 bases and J 5 bases; nucleotides not matched to a gene: 6. The CDR3 totals 14 residues. Germline V gene data show CDR1 as SGHAT and CDR2 as FQDESV (reference sequence). The CDR3 bases are TGTGCCAGCAGCCCAGGACAGGGGAGGGAGACCCAGTACTTC. Its translation is CASSPGQGRETQYF. The full variable domain, with the rest looked up from reference TRBV11-1 and TRBJ2-5, is EAEVAQSPRYKITEKSQAVAFWCDPISGHATLYWYRQILGQGPELLVQFQDESVVDDSQLPKDRFSAERLKGVDSTLKIQPAELGDSAMYLCASSPGQGRETQYFGPGTRLLVL.

The chain employs TRBV14 and TRBJ2-7; TRBD1 might be the D (5 bases). The V end was cut by 0 bases, the J end by 5 bases, with 11 bases between. The CDR3 spans 14 residues. Germline V gene sequence: CDR1 SGHDN, CDR2 FVKESK. The CDR3 sequence is CASSQEGQTHEQYF. For the CDR3, the DNA is TGTGCCAGCAGCCAAGAGGGGCAAACCCACGAGCAGTACTTC.

The chain has TRBV7-9 and TRBJ2-1; 9 positions match TRBD1. The CDR3 runs to 18 residues. CDR1 and CDR2 (germline): SEHNR, FQNEAQ (reference sequence). J was trimmed by 4 bases and V by 5 bases; bases with no gene match: 15. Here the CDR3 reads CASSPTGRGTGHYNEQFF. The CDR3 coding sequence is TGTGCCAGCAGCCCCACGGGCAGGGGGACAGGGCATTACAATGAGCAGTTCTTC.

The rearrangement uses TRBV6-5 and TRBJ1-1; D unclear. Germline V gene sequence: CDR1 MNHEY, CDR2 SVGAGI. This CDR3 is built from 13 residues. V lost 0 bases and J lost 11, with 13 bases in between. The CDR3 nucleotides are TGTGCCAGCAGTTACTCAAGGGCCCACCCGGCTTTCTTT. Its translation is CASSYSRAHPAFF.

The CDR3 nucleotides are TGCGCCAGCAGCATTAGCGGGAGATCGGAGACCCAGTACTTC. Amino acid sequence: CASSISGRSETQYF. The gene calls are TRBV5-1 and TRBJ2-5; 9 bases line up with TRBD2. Trimming removed 4 bases from V and 5 bases from J; junction bases left unmatched: 6. The CDR3 covers 14 residues. CDR1 is SGHRS, CDR2 YFSETQ, per germline.

In DNA, the CDR3 is TGTGCCAGCAGCAACCGGACCGGGAGAAAGAATGAGCAGTTCTTC. This translates into CASSNRTGRKNEQFF. The chain uses TRBV21-1 and TRBJ2-1; TRBD2 is the table's D call, not checked against the DNA. TRBV21-1 represents a pseudogene. The CDR3 spans 15 residues.

J is TRBJ2-7 and V is TRBV30, with 8 bases lining up with TRBD1. CDR3 length equals 15 residues. The V segment lost 0 bases and the J segment 1 base; nucleotides outside the gene matches: 5. Per the germline V gene, CDR1 is GTSNPN and CDR2 is SVGIG (reference sequence). The CDR3 is CAWSVGDRLSYEQYF. For the CDR3, the DNA is TGTGCCTGGAGTGTGGGGGACAGGCTATCCTACGAGCAGTACTTC. The full variable domain, its missing parts supplied by reference TRBV30 and TRBJ2-7, is SQTIHQWPATLVQPVGSPLSLECTVEGTSNPNLYWYRQAAGRGLQLLFYSVGIGQISSEVPQNLSASRPQDRQFILSSKKLLLSDSGFYLCAWSVGDRLSYEQYFGPGTRLTVT.

The DNA for the CDR3 is TGTGCCAGTAGTATAAACGGAATGAACACTGAAGCTTTCTTT. Translated, it gives CASSINGMNTEAFF. The J gene is TRBJ1-1, the V gene TRBV19, with D hard to call. This CDR3 region has 14 residues. V lost 2 bases and J 0 bases, leaving 7 bases between the germline ends. In germline, CDR1 is LNHDA, CDR2 SQIVND (reference sequence).